This paragraph covers one T cell receptor (beta chain) sequence. Libraries were prepared by immunoSEQ multiplex PCR; TCRdb keeps only in-frame clonotypes and omits some of them. The profile shows around 50,000 clones, approximately 86% of them singletons. These data are taken from a study of blood T cell repertoires in COVID-19. Study as a whole: Italy, Spain and the United States were the sources of the convalescent and acute COVID-19 samples. In each case, the material was cDNA or gDNA derived from T cells, B-cell-depleted T cells, or PBMCs.

The sample was peripheral blood. The source is a man in his 60s with active or convalescent COVID-19.

This CDR3 reads CASRYDRQPNSPLHF. The CDR3 coding sequence is TGTGCCAGCCGGTACGACCGACAGCCGAATTCACCCCTCCACTTT. The chain recombines TRBV27 with TRBJ1-6; weak D call: TRBD1 (5 bases). The CDR3 totals 15 residues. Trimming removed 8 bases at V and 7 bases at J, with 18 bases between. The germline gives CDR1 MNHEY, CDR2 SMNVEV (reference sequence).